The next 2 T cell receptor beta chains were all read from a single sample in a study of Ad26.COV2.S vaccination and SARS-CoV-2 variants. The table came from immunoSEQ multiplex PCR; TCRdb's copy has only in-frame clones and leaves some out. The repertoire holds 350,000 to 450,000 clones, with 90% to 95% as singletons. Sample: peripheral blood, taken after recovery from COVID-19. The receptors shown here come from a human donor who had recovered from COVID-19.

The count of this clone is one. This chain links TRBV5-4 with TRBJ1-2; 10 bases are a match to TRBD1. The ends lost 3 bases at V and 4 bases at J; junction bases unmatched: 6. The CDR3 sequence is 15 residues long. Germline CDR1 is SGHNT and CDR2 is YYREEE (reference sequence). In DNA form, the CDR3 reads TGTGCCAGCAGCTGGGGGGACAGGGGTCTCTATGGCTACACCTTC. Amino acids: CASSWGDRGLYGYTF.

The rearrangement uses TRBV19 and TRBJ1-2; 8 bases line up with TRBD1. The germline V gene has CDR1 LNHDA and CDR2 SQIVND (reference sequence). V lost 7 bases, J lost 3 bases, and 7 bases stayed unmatched. The CDR3 length is 14 residues. CDR3 sequence (DNA): TGTGCCAGTACCCCCAGGGGGCGAGACTATGGCTACACCTTC. Its protein product is CASTPRGRDYGYTF.